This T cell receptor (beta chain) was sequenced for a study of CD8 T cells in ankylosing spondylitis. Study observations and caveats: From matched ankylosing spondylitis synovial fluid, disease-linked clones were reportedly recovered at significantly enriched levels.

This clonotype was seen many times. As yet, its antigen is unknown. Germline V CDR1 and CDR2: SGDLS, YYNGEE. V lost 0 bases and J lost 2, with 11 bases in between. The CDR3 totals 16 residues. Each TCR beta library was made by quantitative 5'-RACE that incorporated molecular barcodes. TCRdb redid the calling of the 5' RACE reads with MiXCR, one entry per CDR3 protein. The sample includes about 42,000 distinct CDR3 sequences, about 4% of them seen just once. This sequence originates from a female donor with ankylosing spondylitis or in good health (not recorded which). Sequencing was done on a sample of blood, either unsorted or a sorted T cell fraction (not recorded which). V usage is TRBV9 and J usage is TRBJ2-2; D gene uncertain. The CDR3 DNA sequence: TGTGCCAGCAGCGTAGCGGTGCCCATAAACACCGGGGAGCTGTTTTTT. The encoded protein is CASSVAVPINTGELFF.